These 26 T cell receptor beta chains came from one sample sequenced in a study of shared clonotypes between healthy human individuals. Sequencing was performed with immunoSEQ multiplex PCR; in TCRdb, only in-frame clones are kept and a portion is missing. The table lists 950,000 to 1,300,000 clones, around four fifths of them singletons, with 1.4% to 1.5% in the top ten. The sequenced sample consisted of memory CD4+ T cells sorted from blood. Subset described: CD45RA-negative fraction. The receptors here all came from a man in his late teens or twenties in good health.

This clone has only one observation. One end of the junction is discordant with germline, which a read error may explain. The DNA of the CDR3 is TGTGCTAGCAGCCAAACAGGGAGCTACGAGCAGTACTTC. This gives the protein CASSQTGSYEQYF. The chain employs TRBV7-7 and TRBJ2-7, with D perhaps TRBD1 (6 bases). Germline V gives CDR1 SSHAT, CDR2 FNYEAQ (reference sequence). This CDR3 has 13 amino acids.

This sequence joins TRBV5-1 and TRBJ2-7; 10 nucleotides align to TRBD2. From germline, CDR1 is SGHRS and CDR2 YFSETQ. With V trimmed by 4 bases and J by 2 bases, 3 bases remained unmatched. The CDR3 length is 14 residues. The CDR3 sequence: CASSVTSGPYEQYF. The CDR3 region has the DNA TGCGCCAGCAGCGTGACTAGCGGGCCCTACGAGCAGTACTTC.

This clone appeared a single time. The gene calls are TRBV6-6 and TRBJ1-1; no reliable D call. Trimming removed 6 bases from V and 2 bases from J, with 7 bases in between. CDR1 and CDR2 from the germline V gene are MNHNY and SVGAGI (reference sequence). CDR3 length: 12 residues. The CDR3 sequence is CASRLTNTEAFF. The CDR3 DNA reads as TGTGCCAGCAGACTCACTAACACTGAAGCTTTCTTT.

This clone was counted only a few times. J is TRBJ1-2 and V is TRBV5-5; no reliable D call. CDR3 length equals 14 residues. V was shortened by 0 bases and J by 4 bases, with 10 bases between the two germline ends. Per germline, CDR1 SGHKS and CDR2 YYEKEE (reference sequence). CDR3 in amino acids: CASSLDPEAYGYTF. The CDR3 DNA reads TGTGCCAGCAGCTTGGATCCGGAAGCCTATGGCTACACCTTC.

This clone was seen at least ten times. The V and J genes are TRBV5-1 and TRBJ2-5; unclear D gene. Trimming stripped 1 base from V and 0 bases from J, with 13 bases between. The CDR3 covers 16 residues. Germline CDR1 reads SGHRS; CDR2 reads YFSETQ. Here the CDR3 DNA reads TGCGCCAGCAGCTTGTCGCTAGATGCGTACCAAGAGACCCAGTACTTC. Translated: CASSLSLDAYQETQYF. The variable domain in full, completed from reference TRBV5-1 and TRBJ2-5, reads KAGVTQTPRYLIKTRGQQVTLSCSPISGHRSVSWYQQTPGQGLQFLFEYFSETQRNKGNFPGRFSGRQFSNSRSEMNVSTLELGDSALYLCASSLSLDAYQETQYFGPGTRLLVL.

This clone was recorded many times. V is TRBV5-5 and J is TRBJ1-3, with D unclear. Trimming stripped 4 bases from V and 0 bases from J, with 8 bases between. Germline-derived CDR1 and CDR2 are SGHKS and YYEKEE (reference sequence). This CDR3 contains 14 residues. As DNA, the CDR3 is TGTGCCAGCAGCATGACCGGCTCTGGAAACACCATATATTTT. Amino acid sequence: CASSMTGSGNTIYF.

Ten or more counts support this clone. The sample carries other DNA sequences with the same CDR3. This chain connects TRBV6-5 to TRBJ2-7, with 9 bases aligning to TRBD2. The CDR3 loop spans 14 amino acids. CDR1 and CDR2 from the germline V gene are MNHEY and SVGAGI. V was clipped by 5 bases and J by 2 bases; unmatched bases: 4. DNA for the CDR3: TGTGCCAGCAGTGCCCTAGCGGGGACCTACGAGCAGTACTTC. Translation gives CASSALAGTYEQYF.

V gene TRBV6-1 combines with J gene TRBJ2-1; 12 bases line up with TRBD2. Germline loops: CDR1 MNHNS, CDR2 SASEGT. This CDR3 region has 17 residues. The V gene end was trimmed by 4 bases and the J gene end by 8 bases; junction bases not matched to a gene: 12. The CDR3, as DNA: TGTGCCAGCAGTGTCATGGCTAGCGGGGGGGCGGGTTATGAGCAGTTCTTC. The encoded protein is CASSVMASGGAGYEQFF.

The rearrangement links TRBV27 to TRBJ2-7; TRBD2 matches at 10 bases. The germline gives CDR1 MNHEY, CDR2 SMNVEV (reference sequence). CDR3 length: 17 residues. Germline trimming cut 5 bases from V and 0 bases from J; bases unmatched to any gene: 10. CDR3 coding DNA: TGTGCCAGCAGTCTCCTTAGGACTAGCGGAAGCTCCTACGAGCAGTACTTC. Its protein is CASSLLRTSGSSYEQYF.

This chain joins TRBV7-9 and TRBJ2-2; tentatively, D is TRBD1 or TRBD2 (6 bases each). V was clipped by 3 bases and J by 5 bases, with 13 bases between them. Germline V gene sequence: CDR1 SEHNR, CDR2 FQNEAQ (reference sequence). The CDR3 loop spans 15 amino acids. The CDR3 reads CASSLGGQTTGELFF. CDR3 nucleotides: TGTGCCAGCAGCTTGGGGGGACAAACTACCGGGGAGCTGTTTTTT.

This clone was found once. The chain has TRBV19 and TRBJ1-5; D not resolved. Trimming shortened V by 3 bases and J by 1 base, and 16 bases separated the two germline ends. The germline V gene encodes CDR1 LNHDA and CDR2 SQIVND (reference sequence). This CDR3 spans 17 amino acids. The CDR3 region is CASSILGLGKSNQPQHF. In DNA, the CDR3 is TGTGCCAGTAGTATTCTTGGATTGGGGAAGAGCAATCAGCCCCAGCATTTT.

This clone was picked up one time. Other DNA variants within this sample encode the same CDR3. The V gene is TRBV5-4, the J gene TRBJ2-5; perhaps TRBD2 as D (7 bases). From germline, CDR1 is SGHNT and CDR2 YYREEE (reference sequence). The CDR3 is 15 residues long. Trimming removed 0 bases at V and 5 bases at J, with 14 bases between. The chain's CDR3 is CASSLGLGGGETQYF. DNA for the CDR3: TGTGCCAGCAGCTTGGGGCTAGGGGGGGGTGAGACCCAGTACTTC.

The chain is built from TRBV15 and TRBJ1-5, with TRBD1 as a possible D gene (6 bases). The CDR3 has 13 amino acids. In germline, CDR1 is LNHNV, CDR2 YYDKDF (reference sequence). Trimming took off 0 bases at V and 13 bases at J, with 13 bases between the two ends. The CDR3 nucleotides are TGTGCCACCAGCAGAGATCTGGACAGCCAACAGCATTTT. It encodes CATSRDLDSQQHF.

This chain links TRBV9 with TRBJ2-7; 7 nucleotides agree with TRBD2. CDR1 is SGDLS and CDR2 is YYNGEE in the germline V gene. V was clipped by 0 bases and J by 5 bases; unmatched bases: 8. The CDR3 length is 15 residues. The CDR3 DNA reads TGTGCCAGCAGCGTAGGTGGCGGGGGAGGCCACGAGCAGTACTTC. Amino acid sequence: CASSVGGGGGHEQYF. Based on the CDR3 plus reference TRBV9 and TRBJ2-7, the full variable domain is DSGVTQTPKHLITATGQRVTLRCSPRSGDLSVYWYQQSLDQGLQFLIQYYNGEERAKGNILERFSAQQFPDLHSELNLSSLELGDSALYFCASSVGGGGGHEQYFGPGTRLTVT.

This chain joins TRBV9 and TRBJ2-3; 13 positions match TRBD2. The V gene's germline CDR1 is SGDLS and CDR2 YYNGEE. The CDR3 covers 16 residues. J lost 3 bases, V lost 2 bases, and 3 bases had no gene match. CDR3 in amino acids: CASSVTSGGLTDTQYF. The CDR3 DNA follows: TGTGCCAGCAGCGTGACTAGCGGGGGGTTGACAGATACGCAGTATTTT.

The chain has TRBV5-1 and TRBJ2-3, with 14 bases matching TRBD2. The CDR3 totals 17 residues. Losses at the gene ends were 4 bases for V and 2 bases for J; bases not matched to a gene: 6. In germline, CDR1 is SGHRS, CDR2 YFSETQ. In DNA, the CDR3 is TGCGCCAGCAGCCGGGGACTAGCGGGAGCCCTCACAGATACGCAGTATTTT. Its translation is CASSRGLAGALTDTQYF.

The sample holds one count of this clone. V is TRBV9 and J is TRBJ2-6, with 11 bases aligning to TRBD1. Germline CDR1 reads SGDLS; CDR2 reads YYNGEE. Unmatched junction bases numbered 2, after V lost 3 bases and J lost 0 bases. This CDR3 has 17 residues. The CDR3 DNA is TGTGCCAGCAGCGCCGGACAGGGGGCCTCTGGGGCCAACGTCCTGACTTTC. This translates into CASSAGQGASGANVLTF.

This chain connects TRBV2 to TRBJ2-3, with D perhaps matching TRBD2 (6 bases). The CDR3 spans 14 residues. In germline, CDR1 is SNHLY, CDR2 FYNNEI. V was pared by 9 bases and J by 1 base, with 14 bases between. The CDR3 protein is CASQRSSGTDTQYF. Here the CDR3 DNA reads TGTGCCAGTCAACGCTCTAGCGGCACAGATACGCAGTATTTT.

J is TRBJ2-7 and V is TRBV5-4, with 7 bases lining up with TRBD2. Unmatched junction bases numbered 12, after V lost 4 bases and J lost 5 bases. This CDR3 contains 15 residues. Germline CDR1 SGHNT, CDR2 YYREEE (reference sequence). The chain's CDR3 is CASSVWGGGQDEQYF. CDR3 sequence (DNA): TGTGCCAGCAGCGTTTGGGGGGGAGGGCAGGACGAGCAGTACTTC.

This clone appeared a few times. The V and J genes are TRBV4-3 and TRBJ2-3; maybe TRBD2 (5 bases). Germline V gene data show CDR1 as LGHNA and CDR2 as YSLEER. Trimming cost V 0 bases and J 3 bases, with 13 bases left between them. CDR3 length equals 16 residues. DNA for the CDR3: TGCGCCAGCAGCCAAGATCTGGGCGGGCAGACAGATACGCAGTATTTT. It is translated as CASSQDLGGQTDTQYF.

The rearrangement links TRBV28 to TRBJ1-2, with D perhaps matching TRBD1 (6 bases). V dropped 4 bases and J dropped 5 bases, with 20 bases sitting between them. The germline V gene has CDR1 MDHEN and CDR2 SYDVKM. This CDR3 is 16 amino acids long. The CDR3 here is CASSSPTRQAFYGYTF. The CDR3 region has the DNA TGTGCCAGCAGTTCACCGACCCGACAGGCATTTTATGGCTACACCTTC.

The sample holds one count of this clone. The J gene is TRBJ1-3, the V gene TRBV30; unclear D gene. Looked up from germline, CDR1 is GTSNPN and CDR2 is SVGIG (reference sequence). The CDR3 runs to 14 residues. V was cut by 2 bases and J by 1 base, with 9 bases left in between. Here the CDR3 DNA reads TGTGCCTGGAGTCCCAGTTGGTCTGGAAACACCATATATTTT. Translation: CAWSPSWSGNTIYF.

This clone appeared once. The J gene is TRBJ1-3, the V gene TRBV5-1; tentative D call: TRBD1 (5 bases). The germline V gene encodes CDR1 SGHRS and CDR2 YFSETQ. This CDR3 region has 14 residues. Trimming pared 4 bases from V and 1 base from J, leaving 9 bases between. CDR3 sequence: CASSEGVSGNTIYF. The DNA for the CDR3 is TGCGCCAGCAGCGAAGGGGTTTCTGGAAACACCATATATTTT.

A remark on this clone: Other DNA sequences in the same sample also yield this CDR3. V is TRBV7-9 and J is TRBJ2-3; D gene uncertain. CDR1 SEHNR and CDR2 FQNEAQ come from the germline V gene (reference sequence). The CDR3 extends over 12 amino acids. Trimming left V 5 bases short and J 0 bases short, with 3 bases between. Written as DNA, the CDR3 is TGTGCCAGCAGCCTAAGCACAGATACGCAGTATTTT. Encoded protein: CASSLSTDTQYF.

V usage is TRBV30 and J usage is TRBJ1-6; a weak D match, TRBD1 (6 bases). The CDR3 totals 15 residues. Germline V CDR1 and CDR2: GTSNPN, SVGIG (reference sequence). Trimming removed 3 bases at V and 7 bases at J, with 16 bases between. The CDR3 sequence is CAWRFQGRENSPLHF. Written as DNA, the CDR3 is TGTGCCTGGAGGTTCCAGGGGAGGGAAAATTCACCCCTCCACTTT.

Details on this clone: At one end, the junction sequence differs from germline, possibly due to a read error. The CDR3 nucleotides read TGTGCCAGCAGCTTAGTCGGGACCTACGATGAGCAGTTCTTC. This translates into CASSLVGTYDEQFF. The chain employs TRBV11-2 and TRBJ2-1; either TRBD1 or TRBD2 may fit D (5 bases each). Germline loops: CDR1 SGHAT, CDR2 FQNNGV. This CDR3 has 14 residues.